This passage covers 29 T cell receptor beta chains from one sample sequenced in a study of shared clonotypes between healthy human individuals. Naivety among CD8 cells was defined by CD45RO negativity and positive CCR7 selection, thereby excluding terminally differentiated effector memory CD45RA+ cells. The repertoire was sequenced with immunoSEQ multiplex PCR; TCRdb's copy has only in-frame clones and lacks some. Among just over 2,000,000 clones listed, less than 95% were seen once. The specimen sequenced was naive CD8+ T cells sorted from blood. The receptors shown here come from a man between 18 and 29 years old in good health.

CDR3 sequence: CASSLDHYEQYF. For the CDR3, the DNA is TGTGCCAGCAGCTTAGACCACTACGAGCAGTACTTC. The chain joins TRBV7-2 to TRBJ2-7; D is undetermined. The V end was cut by 1 base, the J end by 3 bases, with 4 bases between. The length of the CDR3 is 12 residues. Germline V lookup: CDR1 SGHTA, CDR2 FQGNSA.

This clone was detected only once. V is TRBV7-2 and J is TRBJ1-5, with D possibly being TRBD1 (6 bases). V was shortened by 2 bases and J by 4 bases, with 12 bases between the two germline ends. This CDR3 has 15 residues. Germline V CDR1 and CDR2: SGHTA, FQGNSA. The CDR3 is CASSLNGGPNQPQHF. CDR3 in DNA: TGTGCCAGCAGCTTAAACGGGGGGCCGAATCAGCCCCAGCATTTT.

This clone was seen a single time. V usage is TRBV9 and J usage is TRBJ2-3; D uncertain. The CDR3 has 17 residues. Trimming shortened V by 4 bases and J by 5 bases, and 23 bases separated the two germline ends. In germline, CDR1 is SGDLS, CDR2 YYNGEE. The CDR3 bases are TGTGCCAGCAGCCCCCACCCCGGACCTGCAACGGGAGATACGCAGTATTTT. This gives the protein CASSPHPGPATGDTQYF.

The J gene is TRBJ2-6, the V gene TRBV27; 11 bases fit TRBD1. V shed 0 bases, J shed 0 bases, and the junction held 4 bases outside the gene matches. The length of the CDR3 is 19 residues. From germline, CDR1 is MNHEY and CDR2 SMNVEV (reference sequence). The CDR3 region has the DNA TGTGCCAGCAGTTTATCGGGGACAGGGGGGCCCTCTGGGGCCAACGTCCTGACTTTC. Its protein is CASSLSGTGGPSGANVLTF.

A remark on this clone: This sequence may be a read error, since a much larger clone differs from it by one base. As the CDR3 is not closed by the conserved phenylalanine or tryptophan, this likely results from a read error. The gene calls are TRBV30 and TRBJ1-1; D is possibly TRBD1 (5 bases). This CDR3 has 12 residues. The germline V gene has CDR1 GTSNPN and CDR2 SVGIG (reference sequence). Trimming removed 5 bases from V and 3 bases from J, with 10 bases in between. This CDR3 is CAWLEGYTEAFL. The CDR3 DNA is TGTGCCTGGCTGGAGGGGTACACTGAAGCTTTCCTT.

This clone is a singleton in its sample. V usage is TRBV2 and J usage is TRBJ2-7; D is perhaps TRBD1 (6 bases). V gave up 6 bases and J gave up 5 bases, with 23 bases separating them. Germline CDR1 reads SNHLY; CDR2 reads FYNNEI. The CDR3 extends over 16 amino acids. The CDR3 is CASRPNTGLIYDEQYF. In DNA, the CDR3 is TGTGCCAGCAGACCTAACACAGGGTTAATTTACGACGAGCAGTACTTC. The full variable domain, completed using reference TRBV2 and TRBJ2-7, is EPEVTQTPSHQVTQMGQEVILRCVPISNHLYFYWYRQILGQKVEFLVSFYNNEISEKSEIFDDQFSVERPDGSNFTLKIRSTKLEDSAMYFCASRPNTGLIYDEQYFGPGTRLTVT.

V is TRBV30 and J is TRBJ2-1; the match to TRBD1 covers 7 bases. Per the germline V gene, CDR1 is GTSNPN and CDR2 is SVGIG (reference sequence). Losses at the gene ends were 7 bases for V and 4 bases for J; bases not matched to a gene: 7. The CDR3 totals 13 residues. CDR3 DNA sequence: TGTGCCTTGGGGACAGTCTCATACAATGAGCAGTTCTTC. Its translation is CALGTVSYNEQFF. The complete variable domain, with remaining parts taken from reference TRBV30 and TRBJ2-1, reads SQTIHQWPATLVQPVGSPLSLECTVEGTSNPNLYWYRQAAGRGLQLLFYSVGIGQISSEVPQNLSASRPQDRQFILSSKKLLLSDSGFYLCALGTVSYNEQFFGPGTRLTVL.

The DNA of the CDR3 is TGTGCCAGCAGCCCCCGGGACAGGGAATTCAATGAGCAGTTCTTC. Translated, it gives CASSPRDREFNEQFF. The chain combines TRBV14 with TRBJ2-1; 9 bases map to TRBD1. Germline V gene lookup returns CDR1 SGHDN and CDR2 FVKESK. This CDR3 has 15 amino acids. V dropped 4 bases and J dropped 6; count of bases not matched to a gene: 7.

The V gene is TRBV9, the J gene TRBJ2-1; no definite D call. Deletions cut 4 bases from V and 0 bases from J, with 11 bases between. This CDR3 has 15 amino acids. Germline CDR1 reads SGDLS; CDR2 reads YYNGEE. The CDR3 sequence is CASSLRLNSYNEQFF. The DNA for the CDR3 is TGTGCCAGCAGCCTCCGCCTAAACTCCTACAATGAGCAGTTCTTC.

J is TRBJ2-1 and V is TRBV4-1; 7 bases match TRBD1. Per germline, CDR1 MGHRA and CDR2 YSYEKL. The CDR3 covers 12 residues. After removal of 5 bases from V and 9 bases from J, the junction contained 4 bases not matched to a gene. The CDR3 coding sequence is TGCGCCAGCAGCACACAGGGGCTTGAGCAGTTCTTC. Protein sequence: CASSTQGLEQFF.

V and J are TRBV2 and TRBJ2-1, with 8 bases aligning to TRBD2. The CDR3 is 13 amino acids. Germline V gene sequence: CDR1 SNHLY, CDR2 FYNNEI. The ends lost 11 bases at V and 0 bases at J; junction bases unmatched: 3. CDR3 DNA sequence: TGTGCCGGCGGACTAGCCTCCTACAATGAGCAGTTCTTC. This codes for CAGGLASYNEQFF.

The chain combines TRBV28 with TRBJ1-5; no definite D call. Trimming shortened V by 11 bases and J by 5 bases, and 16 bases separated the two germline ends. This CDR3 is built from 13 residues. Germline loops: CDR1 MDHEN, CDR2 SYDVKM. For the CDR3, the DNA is TGTGCCTCAGCGTGGCAGGCGGATCAGCCCCAGCATTTT. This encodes CASAWQADQPQHF.

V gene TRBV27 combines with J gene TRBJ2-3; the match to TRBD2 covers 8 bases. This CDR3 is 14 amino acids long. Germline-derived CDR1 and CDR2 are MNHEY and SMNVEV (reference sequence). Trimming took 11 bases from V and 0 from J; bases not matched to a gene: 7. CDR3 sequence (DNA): TGTGCCTGCGGGAGGCAGCCAAGCACAGATACGCAGTATTTT. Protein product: CACGRQPSTDTQYF.

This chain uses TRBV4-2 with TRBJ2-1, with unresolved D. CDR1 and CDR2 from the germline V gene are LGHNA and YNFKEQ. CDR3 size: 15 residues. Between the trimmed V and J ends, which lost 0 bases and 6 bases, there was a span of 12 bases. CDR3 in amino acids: CASSQEKGWANEQFF. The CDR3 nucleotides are TGTGCCAGCAGCCAAGAAAAAGGGTGGGCCAATGAGCAGTTCTTC.

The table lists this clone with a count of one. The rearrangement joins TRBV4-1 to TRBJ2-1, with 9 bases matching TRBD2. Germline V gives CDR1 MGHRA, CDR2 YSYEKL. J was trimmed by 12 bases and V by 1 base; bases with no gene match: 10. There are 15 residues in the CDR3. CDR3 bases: TGCGCCAGCAGCCAAGTTCTAGCGGGGAACGCCGGGCAGTTCTTC. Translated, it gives CASSQVLAGNAGQFF.

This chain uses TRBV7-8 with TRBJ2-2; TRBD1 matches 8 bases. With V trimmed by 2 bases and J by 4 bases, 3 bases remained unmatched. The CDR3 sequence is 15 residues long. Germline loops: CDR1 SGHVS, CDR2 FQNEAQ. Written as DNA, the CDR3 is TGTGCCAGCAGCTTATTAACAGGGGGCACCGGGGAGCTGTTTTTT. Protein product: CASSLLTGGTGELFF.

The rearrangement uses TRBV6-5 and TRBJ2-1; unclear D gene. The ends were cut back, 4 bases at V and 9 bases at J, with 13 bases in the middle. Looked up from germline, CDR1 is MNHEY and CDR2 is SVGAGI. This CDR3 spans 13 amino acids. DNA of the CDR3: TGTGCCAGCAGTTCGGAGATACCCTCTGAGCAGTTCTTC. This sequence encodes CASSSEIPSEQFF.

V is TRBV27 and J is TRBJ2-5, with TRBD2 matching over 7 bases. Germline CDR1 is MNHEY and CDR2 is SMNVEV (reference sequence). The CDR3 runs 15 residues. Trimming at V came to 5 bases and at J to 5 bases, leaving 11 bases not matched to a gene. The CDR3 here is CASSTNLAVEETQYF. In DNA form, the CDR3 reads TGTGCCAGCAGTACCAACCTAGCGGTGGAGGAGACCCAGTACTTC.

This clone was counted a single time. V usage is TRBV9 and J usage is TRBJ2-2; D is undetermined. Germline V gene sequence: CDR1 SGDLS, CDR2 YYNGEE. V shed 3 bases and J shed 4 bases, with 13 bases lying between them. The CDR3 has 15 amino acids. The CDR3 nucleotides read TGTGCCAGCAGCGATGACCCGTTTCTCACCGGGGAGCTGTTTTTT. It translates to CASSDDPFLTGELFF. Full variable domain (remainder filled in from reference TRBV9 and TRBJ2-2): DSGVTQTPKHLITATGQRVTLRCSPRSGDLSVYWYQQSLDQGLQFLIQYYNGEERAKGNILERFSAQQFPDLHSELNLSSLELGDSALYFCASSDDPFLTGELFFGEGSRLTVL.

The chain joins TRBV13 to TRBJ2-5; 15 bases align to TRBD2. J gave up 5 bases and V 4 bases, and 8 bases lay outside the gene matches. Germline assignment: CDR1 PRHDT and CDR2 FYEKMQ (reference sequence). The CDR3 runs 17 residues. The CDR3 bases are TGTGCCAGCAGCTCCCCCGGACTAGCGGGGGGGCGTGAGACCCAGTACTTC. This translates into CASSSPGLAGGRETQYF.

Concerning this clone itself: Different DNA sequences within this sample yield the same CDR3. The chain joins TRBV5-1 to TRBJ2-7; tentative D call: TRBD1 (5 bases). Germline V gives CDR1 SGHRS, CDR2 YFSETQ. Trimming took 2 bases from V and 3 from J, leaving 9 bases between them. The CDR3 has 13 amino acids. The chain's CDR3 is CASSFRAGYEQYF. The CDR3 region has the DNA TGCGCCAGCAGCTTCAGGGCAGGCTACGAGCAGTACTTC.

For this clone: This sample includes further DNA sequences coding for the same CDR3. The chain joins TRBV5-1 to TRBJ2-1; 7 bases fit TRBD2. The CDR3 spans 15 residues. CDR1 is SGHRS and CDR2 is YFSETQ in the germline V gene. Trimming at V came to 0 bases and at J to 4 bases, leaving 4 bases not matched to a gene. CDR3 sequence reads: CASSLVSGEYNEQFF. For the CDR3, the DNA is TGCGCCAGCAGCTTGGTCAGCGGGGAGTACAATGAGCAGTTCTTC.

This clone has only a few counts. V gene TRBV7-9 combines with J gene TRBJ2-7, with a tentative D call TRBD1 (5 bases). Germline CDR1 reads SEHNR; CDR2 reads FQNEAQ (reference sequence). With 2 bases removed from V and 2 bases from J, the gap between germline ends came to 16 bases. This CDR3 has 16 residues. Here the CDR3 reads CASSLRIGGATYEQYF. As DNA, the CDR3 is TGTGCCAGCAGCTTACGAATTGGTGGGGCGACCTACGAGCAGTACTTC. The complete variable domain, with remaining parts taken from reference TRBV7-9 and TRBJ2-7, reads DTGVSQNPRHKITKRGQNVTFRCDPISEHNRLYWYRQTLGQGPEFLTYFQNEAQLEKSRLLSDRFSAERPKGSFSTLEIQRTEQGDSAMYLCASSLRIGGATYEQYFGPGTRLTVT.

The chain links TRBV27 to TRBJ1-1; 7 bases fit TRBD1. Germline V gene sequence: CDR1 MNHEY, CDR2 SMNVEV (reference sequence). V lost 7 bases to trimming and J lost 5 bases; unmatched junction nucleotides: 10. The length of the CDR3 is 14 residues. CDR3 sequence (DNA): TGTGCCAGCACCCCAACAGGGGAGAGTACTGAAGCTTTCTTT. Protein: CASTPTGESTEAFF.

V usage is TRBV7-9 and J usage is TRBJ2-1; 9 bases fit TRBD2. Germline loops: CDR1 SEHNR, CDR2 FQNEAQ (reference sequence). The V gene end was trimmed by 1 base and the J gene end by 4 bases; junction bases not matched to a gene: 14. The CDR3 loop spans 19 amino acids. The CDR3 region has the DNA TGTGCCAGCAGCTTAGTCGTGGGGAGTCTAGCGGGATCTTACAATGAGCAGTTCTTC. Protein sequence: CASSLVVGSLAGSYNEQFF. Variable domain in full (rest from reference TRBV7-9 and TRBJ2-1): DTGVSQNPRHKITKRGQNVTFRCDPISEHNRLYWYRQTLGQGPEFLTYFQNEAQLEKSRLLSDRFSAERPKGSFSTLEIQRTEQGDSAMYLCASSLVVGSLAGSYNEQFFGPGTRLTVL.

The CDR3 DNA reads as TGTGCCAGCAGCCACTGGACGGTCTACGAGCAGTACTTC. This encodes CASSHWTVYEQYF. The chain employs TRBV14 and TRBJ2-7; D uncertain. The CDR3 loop spans 13 amino acids. Per the germline V gene, CDR1 is SGHDN and CDR2 is FVKESK. Trimming shortened V by 3 bases and J by 3 bases, and 9 bases separated the two germline ends.

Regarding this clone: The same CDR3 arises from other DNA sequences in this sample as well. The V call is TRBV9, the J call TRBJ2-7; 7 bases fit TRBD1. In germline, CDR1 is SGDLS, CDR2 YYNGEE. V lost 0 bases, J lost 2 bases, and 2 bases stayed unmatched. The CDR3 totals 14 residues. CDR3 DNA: TGTGCCAGCAGCGTAGATGGGACAGCCTACGAGCAGTACTTC. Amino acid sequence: CASSVDGTAYEQYF.

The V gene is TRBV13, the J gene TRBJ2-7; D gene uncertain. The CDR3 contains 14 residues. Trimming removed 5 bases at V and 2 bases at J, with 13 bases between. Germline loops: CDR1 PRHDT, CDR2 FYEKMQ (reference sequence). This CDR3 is CASSPSLAAYEQYF. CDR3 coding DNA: TGTGCCAGCAGCCCCTCTCTTGCGGCCTACGAGCAGTACTTC. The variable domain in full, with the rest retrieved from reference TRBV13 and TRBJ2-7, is AAGVIQSPRHLIKEKRETATLKCYPIPRHDTVYWYQQGPGQDPQFLISFYEKMQSDKGSIPDRFSAQQFSDYHSELNMSSLELGDSALYFCASSPSLAAYEQYFGPGTRLTVT.

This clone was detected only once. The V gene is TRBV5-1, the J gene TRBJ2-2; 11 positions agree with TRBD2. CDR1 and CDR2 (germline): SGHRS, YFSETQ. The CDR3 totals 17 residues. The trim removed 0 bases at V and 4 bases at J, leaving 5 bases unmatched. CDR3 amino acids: CASSLALAGASTGELFF. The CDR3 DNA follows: TGCGCCAGCAGCTTGGCACTAGCGGGAGCATCCACCGGGGAGCTGTTTTTT.